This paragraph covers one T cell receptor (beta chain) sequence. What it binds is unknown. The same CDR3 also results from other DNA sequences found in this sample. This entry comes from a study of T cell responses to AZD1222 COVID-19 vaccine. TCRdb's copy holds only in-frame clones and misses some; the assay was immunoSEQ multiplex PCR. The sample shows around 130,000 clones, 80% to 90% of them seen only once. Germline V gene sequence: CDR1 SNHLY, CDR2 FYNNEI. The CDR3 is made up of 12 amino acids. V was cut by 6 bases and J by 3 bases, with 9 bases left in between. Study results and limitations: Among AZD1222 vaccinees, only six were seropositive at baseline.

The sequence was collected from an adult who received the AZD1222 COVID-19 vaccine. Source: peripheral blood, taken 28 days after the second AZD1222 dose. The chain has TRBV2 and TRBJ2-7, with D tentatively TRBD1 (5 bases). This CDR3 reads CASSGDSYEQYF. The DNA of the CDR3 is TGTGCCAGCAGCGGTGACAGCTACGAGCAGTACTTC.